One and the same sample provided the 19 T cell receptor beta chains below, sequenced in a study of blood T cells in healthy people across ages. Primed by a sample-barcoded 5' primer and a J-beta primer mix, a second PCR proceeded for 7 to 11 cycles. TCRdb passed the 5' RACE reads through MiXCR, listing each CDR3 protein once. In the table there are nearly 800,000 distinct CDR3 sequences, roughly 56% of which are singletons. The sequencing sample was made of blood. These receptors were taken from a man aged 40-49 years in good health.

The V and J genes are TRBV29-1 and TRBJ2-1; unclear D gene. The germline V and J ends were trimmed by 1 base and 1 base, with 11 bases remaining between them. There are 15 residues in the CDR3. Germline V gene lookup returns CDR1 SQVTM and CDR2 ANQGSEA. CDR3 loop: CSVEGLKASYNEQFF. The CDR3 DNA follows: TGCAGCGTTGAAGGACTGAAAGCTTCCTACAATGAGCAGTTCTTC.

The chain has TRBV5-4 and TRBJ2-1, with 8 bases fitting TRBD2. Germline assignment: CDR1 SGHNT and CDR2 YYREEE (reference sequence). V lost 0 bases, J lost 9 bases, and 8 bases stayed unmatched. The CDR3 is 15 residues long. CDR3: CASSLDERAGGEQFF. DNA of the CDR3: TGTGCCAGCAGCTTGGATGAGCGGGCGGGAGGTGAGCAGTTCTTC.

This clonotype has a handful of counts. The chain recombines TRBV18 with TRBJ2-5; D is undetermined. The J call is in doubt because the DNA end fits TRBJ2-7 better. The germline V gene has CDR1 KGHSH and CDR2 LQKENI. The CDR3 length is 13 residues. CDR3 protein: CASSPVTNGEQYF. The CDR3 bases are TGTGCCAGCTCACCGGTGACAAACGGCGAGCAGTACTTC.

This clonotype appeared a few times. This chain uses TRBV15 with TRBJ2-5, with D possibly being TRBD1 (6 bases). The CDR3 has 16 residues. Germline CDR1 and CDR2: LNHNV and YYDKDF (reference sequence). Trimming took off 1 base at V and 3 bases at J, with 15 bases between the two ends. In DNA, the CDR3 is TGTGCCACCAGCAGAGTGGGACAAGGTTACGAAGAGACCCAGTACTTC. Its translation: CATSRVGQGYEETQYF.

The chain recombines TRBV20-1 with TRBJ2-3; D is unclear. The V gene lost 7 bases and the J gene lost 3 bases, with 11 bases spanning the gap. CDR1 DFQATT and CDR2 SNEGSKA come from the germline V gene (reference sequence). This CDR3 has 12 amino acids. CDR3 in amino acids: CSVDPRTDTQYF. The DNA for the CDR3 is TGCAGTGTCGACCCACGGACAGATACGCAGTATTTT.

The CDR3 spells CASSSSGAPGDIQYF. DNA for the CDR3: TGTGCCAGCAGCAGCTCAGGGGCCCCCGGGGACATTCAGTACTTC. The V gene is TRBV9, the J gene TRBJ2-4; a weak D match, TRBD1 (6 bases). The CDR3 totals 15 residues. Germline CDR1 SGDLS, CDR2 YYNGEE. V dropped 4 bases and J dropped 8 bases, with 19 bases sitting between them.

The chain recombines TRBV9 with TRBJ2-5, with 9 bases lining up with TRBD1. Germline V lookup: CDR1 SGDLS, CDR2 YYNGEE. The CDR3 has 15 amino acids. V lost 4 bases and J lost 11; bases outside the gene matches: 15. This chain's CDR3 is CASSKQGASPHGQYF. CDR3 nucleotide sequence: TGTGCCAGCAGCAAACAGGGGGCTTCTCCCCACGGGCAGTACTTC.

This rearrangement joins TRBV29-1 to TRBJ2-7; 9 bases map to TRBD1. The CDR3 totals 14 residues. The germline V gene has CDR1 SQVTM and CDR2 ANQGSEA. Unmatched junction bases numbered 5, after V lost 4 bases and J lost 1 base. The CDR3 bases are TGCAGCGTTGCAAAGACAGGGGGATCCTACGAGCAGTACTTC. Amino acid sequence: CSVAKTGGSYEQYF.

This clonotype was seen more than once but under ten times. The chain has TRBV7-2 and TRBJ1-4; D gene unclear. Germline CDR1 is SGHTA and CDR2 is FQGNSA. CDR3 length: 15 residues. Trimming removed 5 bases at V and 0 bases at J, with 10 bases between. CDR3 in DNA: TGTGCCAGCAGCATACAGCCCTCAACTAATGAAAAACTGTTTTTT. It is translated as CASSIQPSTNEKLFF.

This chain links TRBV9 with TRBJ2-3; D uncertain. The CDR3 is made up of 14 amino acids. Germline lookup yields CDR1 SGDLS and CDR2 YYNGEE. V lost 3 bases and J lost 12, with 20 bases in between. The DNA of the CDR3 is TGTGCCAGCAGCGCACCGGAAAGGCCTTCGGGTCAGTATTTT. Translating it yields CASSAPERPSGQYF. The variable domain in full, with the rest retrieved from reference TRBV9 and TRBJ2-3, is DSGVTQTPKHLITATGQRVTLRCSPRSGDLSVYWYQQSLDQGLQFLIQYYNGEERAKGNILERFSAQQFPDLHSELNLSSLELGDSALYFCASSAPERPSGQYFGPGTRLTVL.

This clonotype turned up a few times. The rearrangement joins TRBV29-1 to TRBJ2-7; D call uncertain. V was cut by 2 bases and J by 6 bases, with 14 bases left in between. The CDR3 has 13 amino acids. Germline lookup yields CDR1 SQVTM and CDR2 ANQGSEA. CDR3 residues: CSVEWLGKREQYF. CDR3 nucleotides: TGCAGCGTTGAATGGTTGGGGAAACGCGAGCAGTACTTC.

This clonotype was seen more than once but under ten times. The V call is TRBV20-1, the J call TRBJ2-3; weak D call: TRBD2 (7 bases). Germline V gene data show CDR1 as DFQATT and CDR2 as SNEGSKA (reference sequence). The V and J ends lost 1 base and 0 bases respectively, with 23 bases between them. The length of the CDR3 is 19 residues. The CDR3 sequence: CSARVGGRAQFASTDTQYF. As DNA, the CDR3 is TGCAGTGCTAGAGTAGGGGGGAGGGCCCAGTTCGCTAGCACAGATACGCAGTATTTT.

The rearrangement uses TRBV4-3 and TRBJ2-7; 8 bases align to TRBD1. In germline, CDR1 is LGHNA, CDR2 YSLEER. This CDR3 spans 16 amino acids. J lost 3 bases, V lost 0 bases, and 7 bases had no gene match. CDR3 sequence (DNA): TGCGCCAGCAGCCAAGATCGGACAGGGTCTGGCTACGAGCAGTACTTC. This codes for CASSQDRTGSGYEQYF.

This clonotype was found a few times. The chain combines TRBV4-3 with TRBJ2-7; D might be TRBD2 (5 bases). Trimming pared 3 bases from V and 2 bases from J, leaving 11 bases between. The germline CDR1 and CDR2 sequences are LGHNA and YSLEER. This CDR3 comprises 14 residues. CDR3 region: CASSQRTPTYEQYF. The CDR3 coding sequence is TGCGCCAGCAGCCAGCGGACTCCAACCTACGAGCAGTACTTC.

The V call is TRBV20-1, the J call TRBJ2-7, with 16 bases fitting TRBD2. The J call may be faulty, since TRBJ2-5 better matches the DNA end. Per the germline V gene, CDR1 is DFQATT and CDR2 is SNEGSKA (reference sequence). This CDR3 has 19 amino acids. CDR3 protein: CSAHPRTGTSGGAHGTQYF. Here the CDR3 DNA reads TGCAGTGCTCACCCCAGGACCGGGACTAGCGGGGGGGCCCATGGGACCCAGTACTTC.

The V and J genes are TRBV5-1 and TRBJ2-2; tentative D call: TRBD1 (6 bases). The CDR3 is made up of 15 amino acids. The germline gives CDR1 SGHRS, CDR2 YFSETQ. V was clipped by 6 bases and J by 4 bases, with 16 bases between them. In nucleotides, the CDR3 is TGCGCCAGCACCATTCAGGGGAGCGGCACCGGGGAGCTGTTTTTT. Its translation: CASTIQGSGTGELFF.

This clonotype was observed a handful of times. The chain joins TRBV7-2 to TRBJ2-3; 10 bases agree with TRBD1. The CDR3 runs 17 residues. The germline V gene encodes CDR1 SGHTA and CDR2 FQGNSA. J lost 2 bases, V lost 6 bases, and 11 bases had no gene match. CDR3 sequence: CASRQAGTGAFTDTQYF. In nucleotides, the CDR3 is TGTGCCAGCAGGCAAGCCGGGACAGGGGCTTTCACAGATACGCAGTATTTT.

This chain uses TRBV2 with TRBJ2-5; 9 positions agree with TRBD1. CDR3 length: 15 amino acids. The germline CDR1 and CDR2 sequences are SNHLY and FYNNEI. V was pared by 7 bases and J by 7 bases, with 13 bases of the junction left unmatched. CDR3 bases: TGTGCCAGCAAAGAACTGGGGACAGGGCATGGGACCCAGTACTTC. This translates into CASKELGTGHGTQYF.

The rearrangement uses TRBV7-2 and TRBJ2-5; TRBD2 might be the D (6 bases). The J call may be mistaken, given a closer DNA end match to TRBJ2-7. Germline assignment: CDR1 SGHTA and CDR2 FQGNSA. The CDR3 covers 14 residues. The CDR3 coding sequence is TGTGCCAGCAGGCCGGGACGGGGGTTCTACGAGCAGTACTTC. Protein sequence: CASRPGRGFYEQYF.